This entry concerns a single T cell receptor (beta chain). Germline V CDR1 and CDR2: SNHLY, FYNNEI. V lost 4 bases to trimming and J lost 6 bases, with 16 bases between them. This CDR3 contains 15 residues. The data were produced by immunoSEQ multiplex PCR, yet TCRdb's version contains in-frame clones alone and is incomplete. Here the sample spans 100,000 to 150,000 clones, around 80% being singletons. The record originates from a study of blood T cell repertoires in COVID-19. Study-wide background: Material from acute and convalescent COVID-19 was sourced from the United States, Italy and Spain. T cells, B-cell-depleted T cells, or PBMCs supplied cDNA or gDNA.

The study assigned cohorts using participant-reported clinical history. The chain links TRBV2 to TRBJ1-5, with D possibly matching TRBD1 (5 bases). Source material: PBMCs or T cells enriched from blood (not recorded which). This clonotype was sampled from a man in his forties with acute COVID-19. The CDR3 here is CASSVEVRGGQPQHF. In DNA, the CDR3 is TGTGCCAGCAGTGTGGAGGTGCGCGGGGGTCAGCCCCAGCATTTT.